A selection of T cell receptor beta chains follows, all from one sample in a study of early T cells in non-severe SARS-CoV-2 infection. One entry per CDR3 protein results from TCRdb running MiXCR on the 5' RACE reads. The sample includes some 80,000 distinct CDR3 sequences, roughly 15% of them seen just once. Input material: whole blood. The receptors were sampled from an adult who was a healthcare worker with PCR-confirmed SARS-CoV-2 infection or an uninfected control (not recorded which). Each CDR3 is given with its conserved first and last residue. The D gene is left open where the match is weak. Clone size is given for some rows only: seen once, a few or many times, or a class if the clone is expanded.

j_gene	abundance	v_gene	d_gene	CDR3aa	CDR3nt
TRBJ2-1	many	TRBV5-1	TRBD1	CASSTSGTGGNEQFF	TGCGCCAGCAGCACTTCCGGGACAGGGGGCAATGAGCAGTTCTTC
TRBJ2-6	many	TRBV5-1	TRBD2	CAIRTSGANVLTF	TGCGCCATCCGGACTAGCGGGGCCAACGTCCTGACTTTC
TRBJ1-5	.	TRBV20-1	.	CSARDQAGLLQHF	TGCAGTGCTAGAGATCAGGCAGGACTGCTCCAGCATTTT
TRBJ1-2	.	TRBV9	.	CASSVVGDRGYTF	TGTGCCAGCAGCGTAGTTGGAGACAGGGGCTACACCTTC
TRBJ2-3	many	TRBV9	.	CASSVASLTDTQYF	TGTGCCAGCAGCGTAGCCAGCCTCACAGATACGCAGTATTTT
TRBJ2-2	many	TRBV3-1	.	CASSNKGRAGELFF	TGTGCCAGCAGTAACAAAGGGCGAGCCGGGGAGCTGTTTTTT
TRBJ1-3	.	TRBV19	TRBD1	CASSISSGQGNTIYF	TGTGCCAGTAGTATATCCTCGGGACAGGGAAACACCATATATTTT
TRBJ2-3	.	TRBV7-3	.	CASSRGPTYTQYF	TGTGCCAGCAGCCGGGGCCCTACTTATACGCAGTATTTT
TRBJ2-3	few	TRBV20-1	TRBD2	CSARGGGLVTDTQYF	TGCAGTGCTAGAGGGGGAGGGCTCGTTACAGATACGCAGTATTTT
TRBJ1-6	few	TRBV11-2	.	CASSFSEKAYNSPLHF	TGTGCCAGCAGCTTTTCGGAGAAAGCCTATAATTCACCCCTCCACTTT
TRBJ1-2	many	TRBV30	TRBD1	CAWSVLAGNRGPEYGYTF	TGTGCCTGGAGTGTACTAGCTGGGAACAGGGGGCCCGAATATGGCTACACCTTC
TRBJ1-1	many	TRBV12-5	.	CASGLVLGLDTEAFF	TGTGCTAGTGGTTTGGTGCTAGGGTTGGACACTGAAGCTTTCTTT
TRBJ2-7	many	TRBV12-3/TRBV12-4	.	CASSLRGRSWQYF	TGTGCCAGCAGTTTAAGGGGAAGGAGTTGGCAGTACTTC
TRBJ1-2	.	TRBV12-3/TRBV12-4	.	CASTNWGHTNYGYTF	TGTGCCAGCACCAATTGGGGACACACCAACTATGGCTACACCTTC
TRBJ1-1	few	TRBV2	TRBD1	CASRTGPTEAFF	TGTGCCAGCAGGACAGGGCCCACTGAAGCTTTCTTT
TRBJ2-5	few	TRBV7-9	.	CASSLGTPTGGETQYF	TGTGCCAGCAGCTTAGGTACCCCTACCGGAGGAGAGACCCAGTACTTC
TRBJ1-1	many	TRBV5-4	.	CASSLRTANTEAFF	TGTGCCAGCAGCTTGAGGACAGCGAACACTGAAGCTTTCTTT
TRBJ1-1	many	TRBV6-6	.	CASSYMSSNTEAFF	TGTGCCAGCAGTTATATGAGCTCGAACACTGAAGCTTTCTTT
TRBJ1-6	many	TRBV6-6	.	CASSYLGNSNNSPLHF	TGTGCCAGCAGTTACTTAGGAAACAGCAATAATTCACCCCTCCACTTT
TRBJ1-1	.	TRBV7-9	.	CASISGRNTEAFF	TGTGCCAGCATATCCGGACGAAACACTGAAGCTTTCTTT
TRBJ1-2	.	TRBV6-5	TRBD1	CASSYRSTGTGYGYTF	TGTGCCAGCAGTTACCGATCGACAGGGACGGGCTATGGCTACACCTTC
TRBJ2-2	many	TRBV20-1	TRBD2	CSARSGGDTGELFF	TGCAGTGCAAGAAGCGGGGGGGACACCGGGGAGCTGTTTTTT
TRBJ2-7	.	TRBV12-3/TRBV12-4	TRBD1	CASSLSRQGYEQYF	TGTGCCAGCAGTTTATCCCGACAGGGTTACGAGCAGTACTTC
TRBJ2-5	few	TRBV2	TRBD1	CASSQNRGQETQYF	TGTGCCAGCAGTCAAAACAGGGGTCAAGAGACCCAGTACTTC
TRBJ1-1	few	TRBV20-1	.	CSYGGEGTEAFF	TGCAGTTACGGTGGGGAGGGCACTGAAGCTTTCTTT
TRBJ1-2	many	TRBV7-9	.	CASSLPPQGPNYGYTF	TGTGCCAGCAGCTTACCGCCTCAGGGACCCAACTATGGCTACACCTTC
TRBJ1-6	few	TRBV11-2	.	CASSLASGSPLHF	TGTGCCAGCAGCTTAGCGTCTGGGTCACCCCTCCACTTT
TRBJ1-1	many	TRBV29-1	.	CSVNRETEAFF	TGCAGCGTCAACAGGGAAACTGAAGCTTTCTTT
TRBJ1-2	many	TRBV7-2	.	CASSLRVESHYTF	TGTGCCAGCAGCTTAAGGGTAGAGAGCCACTACACCTTC
TRBJ2-3	many	TRBV3-1	.	CASSQGPSTDTQYF	TGTGCCAGCAGCCAGGGCCCAAGCACAGATACGCAGTATTTT
TRBJ2-3	.	TRBV7-3	.	CASSLGSGPGTDTQYF	TGTGCCAGCAGCTTAGGGTCGGGCCCTGGCACAGATACGCAGTATTTT
TRBJ2-3	.	TRBV3-1	.	CASSQGVTGNFRTQYF	TGTGCCAGCAGCCAAGGGGTCACGGGAAACTTTAGGACGCAGTATTTT
TRBJ2-7	many	TRBV5-1	.	CASSAGGASDEQYF	TGCGCCAGCAGCGCTGGGGGGGCTTCTGACGAGCAGTACTTC
TRBJ2-3	many	TRBV20-1	.	CSARSWTSTDTQYF	TGCAGTGCTAGATCTTGGACAAGCACAGATACGCAGTATTTT
TRBJ1-1	many	TRBV12-3/TRBV12-4	.	CASSLGQRGEAFF	TGTGCCAGCAGTTTAGGACAGAGGGGTGAAGCTTTCTTT
TRBJ2-1	.	TRBV7-2	.	CASSAASQRNEQFF	TGTGCCAGCAGCGCGGCCTCGCAAAGAAATGAGCAGTTCTTC
TRBJ2-7	few	TRBV18	TRBD1	CASSPRTGNSYEQYF	TGTGCCAGCTCACCGCGGACAGGGAATTCCTACGAGCAGTACTTC
TRBJ1-2	many	TRBV7-9	TRBD1	CASTTTGSGYTF	TGTGCCAGCACCACGACAGGGAGTGGCTACACCTTC
TRBJ2-3	.	TRBV7-2	.	CASSFARTDTQYF	TGTGCCAGCAGCTTCGCCCGCACAGATACGCAGTATTTT
TRBJ2-5	many	TRBV12-3/TRBV12-4	.	CASSLEGRGTQYF	TGTGCCAGCAGTTTGGAGGGGAGAGGGACCCAGTACTTC
TRBJ2-3	.	TRBV6-6	.	CASSRTGGWDTQYF	TGTGCCAGCAGTCGCACCGGGGGTTGGGATACGCAGTATTTT
TRBJ1-2	once	TRBV29-1	.	CSVAGRDGYTF	TGCAGCGTTGCGGGCAGGGACGGCTACACCTTC
TRBJ1-1	few	TRBV9	.	CASSVSSTERPFF	TGTGCCAGCAGCGTATCCTCTACAGAGAGGCCTTTCTTT